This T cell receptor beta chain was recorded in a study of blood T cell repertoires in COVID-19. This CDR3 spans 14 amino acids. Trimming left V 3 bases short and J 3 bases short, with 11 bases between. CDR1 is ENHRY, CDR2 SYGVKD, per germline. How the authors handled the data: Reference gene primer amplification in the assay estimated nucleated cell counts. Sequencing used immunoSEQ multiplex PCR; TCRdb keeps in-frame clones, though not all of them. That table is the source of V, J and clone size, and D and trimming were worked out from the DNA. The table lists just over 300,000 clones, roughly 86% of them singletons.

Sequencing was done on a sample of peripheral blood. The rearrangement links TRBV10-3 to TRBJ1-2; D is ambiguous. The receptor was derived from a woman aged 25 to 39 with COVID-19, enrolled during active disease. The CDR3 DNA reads TGTGCCATCAGTGAAGGAGGGCCGGACTATGGCTACACCTTC. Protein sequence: CAISEGGPDYGYTF.